The clone carrying this T cell receptor (beta chain) has more than one count but fewer than ten. What it binds is not known. This sample is part of a study of T-cell memory formation after mild COVID-19. Study-wide results and caveats: CD4+ bias marked clones expanding day 15 to 37, unlike balanced contracting clones. Shrinking CD4+ clones resided mostly in CM and EM, and CD8+ ones in EMRA. Researchers found some responding clones in pre-infection memory, a sign that cross-reactive memory joined.

After 5'RACE with constant-segment primers, TCR alpha and TCR beta cDNA libraries carrying sample barcodes and UMIs were obtained. MiXCR, applied by TCRdb to the 5' RACE reads, yields one record per CDR3 protein. The table lists 350,000 to 500,000 distinct CDR3 sequences, roughly 18% of them singletons. V was cut by 2 bases and J by 3 bases, with 11 bases left in between. The germline V gene has CDR1 MNHEY and CDR2 SVGAGI. The CDR3 runs to 14 residues. The chain carries TRBV6-5 and TRBJ2-7; possibly TRBD2 for D (7 bases). Material for sequencing was PBMCs or a T cell subset sorted from them (not recorded which). This TCR was recovered from a man aged 18-30 years who had mild COVID-19 (a few samples of this study predate the infection). Cell type and time point are not known. As DNA, the CDR3 is TGTGCCAGCAGTTACCGGGGGGCCCACTACGAGCAGTACTTC. Translated: CASSYRGAHYEQYF.